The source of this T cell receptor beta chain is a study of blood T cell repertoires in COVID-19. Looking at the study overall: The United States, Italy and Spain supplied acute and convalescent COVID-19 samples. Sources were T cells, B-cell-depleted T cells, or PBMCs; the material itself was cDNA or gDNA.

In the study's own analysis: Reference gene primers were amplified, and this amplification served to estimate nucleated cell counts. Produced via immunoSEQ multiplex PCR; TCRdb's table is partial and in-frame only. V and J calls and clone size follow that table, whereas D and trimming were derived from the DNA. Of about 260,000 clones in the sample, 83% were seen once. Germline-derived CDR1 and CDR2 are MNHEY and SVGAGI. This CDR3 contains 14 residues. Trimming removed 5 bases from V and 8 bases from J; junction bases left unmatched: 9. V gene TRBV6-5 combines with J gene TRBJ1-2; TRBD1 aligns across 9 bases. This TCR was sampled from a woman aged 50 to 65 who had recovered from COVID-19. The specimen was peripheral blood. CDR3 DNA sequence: TGTGCCAGCAGTCCGGACAGGGGACAAGGAGGCTACACCTTC. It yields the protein CASSPDRGQGGYTF.